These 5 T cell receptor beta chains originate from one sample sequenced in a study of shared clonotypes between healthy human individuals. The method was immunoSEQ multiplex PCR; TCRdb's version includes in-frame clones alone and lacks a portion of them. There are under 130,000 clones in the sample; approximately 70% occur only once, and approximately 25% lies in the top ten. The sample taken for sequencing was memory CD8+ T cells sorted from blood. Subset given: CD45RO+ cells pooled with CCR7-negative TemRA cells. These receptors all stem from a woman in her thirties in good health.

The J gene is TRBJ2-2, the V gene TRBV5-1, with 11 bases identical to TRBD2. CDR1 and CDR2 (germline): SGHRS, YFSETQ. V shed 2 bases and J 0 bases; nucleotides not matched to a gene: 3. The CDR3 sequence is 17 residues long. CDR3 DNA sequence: TGCGCCAGCAGCTTCGAGACTAGCGGGACGAACACCGGGGAGCTGTTTTTT. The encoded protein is CASSFETSGTNTGELFF. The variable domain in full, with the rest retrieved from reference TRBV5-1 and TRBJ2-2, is KAGVTQTPRYLIKTRGQQVTLSCSPISGHRSVSWYQQTPGQGLQFLFEYFSETQRNKGNFPGRFSGRQFSNSRSEMNVSTLELGDSALYLCASSFETSGTNTGELFFGEGSRLTVL.

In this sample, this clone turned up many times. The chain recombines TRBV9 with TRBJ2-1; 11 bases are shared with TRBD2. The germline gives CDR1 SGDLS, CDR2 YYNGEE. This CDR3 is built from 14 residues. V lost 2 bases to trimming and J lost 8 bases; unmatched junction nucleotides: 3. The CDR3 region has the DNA TGTGCCAGCAGCGTTAGCGGGAGGGAGGATGAGCAGTTCTTC. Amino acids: CASSVSGREDEQFF.

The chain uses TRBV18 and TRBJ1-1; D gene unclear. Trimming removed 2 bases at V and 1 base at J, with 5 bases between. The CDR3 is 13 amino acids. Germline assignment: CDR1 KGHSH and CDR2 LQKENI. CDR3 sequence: CASSPAQNTEAFF. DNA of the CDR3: TGTGCCAGCTCACCAGCTCAGAACACTGAAGCTTTCTTT.

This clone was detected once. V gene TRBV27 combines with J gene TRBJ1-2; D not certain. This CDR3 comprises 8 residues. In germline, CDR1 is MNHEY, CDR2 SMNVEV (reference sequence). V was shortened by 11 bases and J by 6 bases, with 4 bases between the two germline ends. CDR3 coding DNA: TGTGCCGGGGATGGCTACACCTTC. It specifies CAGDGYTF.

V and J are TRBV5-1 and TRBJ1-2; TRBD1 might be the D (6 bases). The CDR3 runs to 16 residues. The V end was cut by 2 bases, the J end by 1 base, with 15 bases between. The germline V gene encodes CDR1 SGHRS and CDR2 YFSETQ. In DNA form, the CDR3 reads TGCGCCAGCAGCTTAGGACCAGAGGGGGGTAACTATGGCTACACCTTC. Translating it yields CASSLGPEGGNYGYTF.